This entry features one T cell receptor (beta chain) sequence. Germline lookup yields CDR1 SQVTM and CDR2 ANQGSEA. Unmatched junction bases numbered 5, after V lost 4 bases and J lost 0 bases. The CDR3 contains 16 residues. Second doses at about 4 or about 12 weeks were pooled. This sample is drawn from a study of T cell responses to AZD1222 COVID-19 vaccine. The method was immunoSEQ multiplex PCR; TCRdb's version includes in-frame clones alone and lacks a portion of them. The table lists 110,000 to 150,000 clones, approximately 90% of them singletons. The chain combines TRBV29-1 with TRBJ2-6; TRBD1 aligns across 8 bases. This clonotype was sampled from an adult who received the AZD1222 COVID-19 vaccine. The sequences come from peripheral blood, collected 28 days after the second AZD1222 dose. Written as DNA, the CDR3 is TGCAGCGTTGCCCCGGGACAGGTCTCTGGGGCCAACGTCCTGACTTTC. As protein: CSVAPGQVSGANVLTF.